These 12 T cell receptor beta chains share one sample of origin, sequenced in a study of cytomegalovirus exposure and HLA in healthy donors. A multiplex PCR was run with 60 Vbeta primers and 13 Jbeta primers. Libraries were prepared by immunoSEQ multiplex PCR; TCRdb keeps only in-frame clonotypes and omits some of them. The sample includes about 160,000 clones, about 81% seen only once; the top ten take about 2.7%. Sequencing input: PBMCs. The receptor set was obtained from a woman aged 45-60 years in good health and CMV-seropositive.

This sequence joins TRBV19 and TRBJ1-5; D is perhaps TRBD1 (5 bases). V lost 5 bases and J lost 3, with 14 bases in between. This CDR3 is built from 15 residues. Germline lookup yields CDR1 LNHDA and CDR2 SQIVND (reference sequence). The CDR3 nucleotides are TGTGCCAGTAGTCCGCAGGGATATATCAATCAGCCCCAGCATTTT. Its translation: CASSPQGYINQPQHF.

CDR3 loop: CASSDDKYNEQFF. CDR3 nucleotides: TGTGCCAGCAGCGACGACAAGTACAATGAGCAGTTCTTC. The V and J genes are TRBV7-9 and TRBJ2-1; D unresolved. Germline CDR1 and CDR2: SEHNR and FQNEAQ (reference sequence). With 5 bases removed from V and 4 bases from J, the gap between germline ends came to 9 bases. This CDR3 contains 13 residues.

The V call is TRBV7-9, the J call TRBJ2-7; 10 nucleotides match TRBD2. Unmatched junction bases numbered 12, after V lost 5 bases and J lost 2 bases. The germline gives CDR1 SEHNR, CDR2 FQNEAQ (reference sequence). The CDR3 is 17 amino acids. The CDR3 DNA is TGTGCCAGCAGCCTACGACTAGCGGGTTTTTCCCCCTACGAGCAGTACTTC. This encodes CASSLRLAGFSPYEQYF.

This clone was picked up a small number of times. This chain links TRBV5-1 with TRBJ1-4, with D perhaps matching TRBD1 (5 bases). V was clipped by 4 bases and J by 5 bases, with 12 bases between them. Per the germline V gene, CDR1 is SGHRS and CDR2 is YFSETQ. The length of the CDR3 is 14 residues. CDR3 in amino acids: CASSPGTDNEKLFF. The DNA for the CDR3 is TGCGCCAGCAGCCCGGGGACTGACAATGAAAAACTGTTTTTT.

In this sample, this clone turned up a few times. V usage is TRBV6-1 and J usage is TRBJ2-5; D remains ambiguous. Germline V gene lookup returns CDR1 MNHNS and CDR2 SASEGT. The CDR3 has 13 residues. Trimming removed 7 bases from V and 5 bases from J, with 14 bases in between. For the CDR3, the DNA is TGTGCCAGCACTGTGGCGGTTTCGGAGACCCAGTACTTC. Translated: CASTVAVSETQYF.

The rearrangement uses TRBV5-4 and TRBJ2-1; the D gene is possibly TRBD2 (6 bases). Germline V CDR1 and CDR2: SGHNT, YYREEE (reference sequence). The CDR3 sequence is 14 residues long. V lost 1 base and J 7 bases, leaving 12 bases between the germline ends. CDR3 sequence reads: CASSLTNGGNEQFF. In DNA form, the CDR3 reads TGTGCCAGCAGCTTGACTAATGGAGGGAATGAGCAGTTCTTC.

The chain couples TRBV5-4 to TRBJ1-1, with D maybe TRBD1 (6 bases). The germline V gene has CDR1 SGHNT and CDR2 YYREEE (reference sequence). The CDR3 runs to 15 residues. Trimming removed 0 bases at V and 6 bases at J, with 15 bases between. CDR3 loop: CASSLGQAGRAEAFF. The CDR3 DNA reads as TGTGCCAGCAGCTTGGGACAGGCTGGGAGGGCTGAAGCTTTCTTT.

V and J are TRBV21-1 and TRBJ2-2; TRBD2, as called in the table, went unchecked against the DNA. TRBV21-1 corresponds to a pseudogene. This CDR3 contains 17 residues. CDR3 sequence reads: CASSSLGRGPRGGELFF. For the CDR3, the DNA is TGTGCCAGCAGCAGCCTCGGGCGGGGACCCCGGGGCGGGGAGCTGTTTTTT.

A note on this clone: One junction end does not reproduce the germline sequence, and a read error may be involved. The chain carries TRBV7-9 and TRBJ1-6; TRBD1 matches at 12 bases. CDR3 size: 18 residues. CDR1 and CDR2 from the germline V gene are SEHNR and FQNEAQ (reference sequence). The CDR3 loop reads CSSSLYLGTGGAYSPLHF. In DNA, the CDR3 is TGTTCCAGCAGCCTCTACCTAGGGACAGGGGGCGCATACTCACCCCTCCACTTT. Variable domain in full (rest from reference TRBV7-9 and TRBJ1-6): DTGVSQNPRHKITKRGQNVTFRCDPISEHNRLYWYRQTLGQGPEFLTYFQNEAQLEKSRLLSDRFSAERPKGSFSTLEIQRTEQGDSAMYLCSSSLYLGTGGAYSPLHFGNGTRLTVT.

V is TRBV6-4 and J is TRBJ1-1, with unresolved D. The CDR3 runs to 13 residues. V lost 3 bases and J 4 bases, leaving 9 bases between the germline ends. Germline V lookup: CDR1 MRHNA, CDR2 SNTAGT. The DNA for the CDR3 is TGTGCCAGCAGTGAAATGGGAGGCACTGAAGCTTTCTTT. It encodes CASSEMGGTEAFF.

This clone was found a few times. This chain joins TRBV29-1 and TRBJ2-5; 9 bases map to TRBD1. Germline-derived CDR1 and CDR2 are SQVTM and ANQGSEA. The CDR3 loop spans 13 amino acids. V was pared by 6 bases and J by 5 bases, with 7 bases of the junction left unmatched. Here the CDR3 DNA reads TGCAGCGTGGGACAGGGCTCGGGGGAGACCCAGTACTTC. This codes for CSVGQGSGETQYF. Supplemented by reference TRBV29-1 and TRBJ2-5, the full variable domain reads SAVISQKPSRDICQRGTSLTIQCQVDSQVTMMFWYRQQPGQSLTLIATANQGSEATYESGFVIDKFPISRPNLTFSTLTVSNMSPEDSSIYLCSVGQGSGETQYFGPGTRLLVL.

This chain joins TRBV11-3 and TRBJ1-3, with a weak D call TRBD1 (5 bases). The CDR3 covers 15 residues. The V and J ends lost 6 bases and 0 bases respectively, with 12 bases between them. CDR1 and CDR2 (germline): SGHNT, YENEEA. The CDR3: CASSRDSTSGNTIYF. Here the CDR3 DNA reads TGTGCCAGCAGTCGAGACAGTACCTCTGGAAACACCATATATTTT.